A single sample is the source of the 29 T cell receptor beta chains below, sequenced in a study of cytomegalovirus exposure and HLA in healthy donors. The PCR made use of 60 Vbeta and 13 Jbeta primers. Sequenced by immunoSEQ multiplex PCR; TCRdb stores in-frame clones only, minus some. Altogether 180,000 or so clones are present, 80% to 90% being singletons, with the ten largest covering about 9.3%. The sample was PBMCs. Receptor source: a man younger than 30 in good health and CMV-seropositive.

J is TRBJ1-4 and V is TRBV30; TRBD1 agrees at 9 bases. The CDR3 is 14 amino acids. J was trimmed by 6 bases and V by 3 bases; bases with no gene match: 5. Germline V CDR1 and CDR2: GTSNPN, SVGIG (reference sequence). The chain's CDR3 is CAWSQRDRDEKLFF. The CDR3 DNA reads TGTGCCTGGAGCCAGCGGGACAGGGATGAAAAACTGTTTTTT.

V usage is TRBV29-1 and J usage is TRBJ2-7; 7 positions agree with TRBD1. The CDR3 contains 13 residues. The germline V gene has CDR1 SQVTM and CDR2 ANQGSEA. The ends lost 8 bases at V and 0 bases at J; junction bases unmatched: 7. The CDR3 DNA is TGCAGCACACGGGACAGTCACTCCTACGAGCAGTACTTC. It specifies CSTRDSHSYEQYF.

The V gene is TRBV10-3, the J gene TRBJ1-2; possibly TRBD1 for D (5 bases). CDR1 is ENHRY, CDR2 SYGVKD, per germline. The CDR3 extends over 13 amino acids. V dropped 4 bases and J dropped 4 bases, with 10 bases sitting between them. DNA for the CDR3: TGTGCCATCAGTGCGACAGAGGTCTATGGCTACACCTTC. As protein: CAISATEVYGYTF.

The CDR3 DNA reads TGTGCCAGCAGTTACACGGGAGACTCTTTCTTT. It encodes CASSYTGDSFF. The rearrangement uses TRBV6-1 and TRBJ1-1; D is unclear. Per the germline V gene, CDR1 is MNHNS and CDR2 is SASEGT. The CDR3 runs 11 residues. V lost 5 bases and J lost 12, with 13 bases in between.

The chain couples TRBV18 to TRBJ1-2, with D tentatively TRBD1 (5 bases). This CDR3 has 11 amino acids. CDR1 and CDR2 (germline): KGHSH, LQKENI. The V end was cut by 8 bases, the J end by 6 bases, with 10 bases between. The CDR3 DNA reads as TGTGCCAGCCCACTGGGGCATGGCTACACCTTC. Protein: CASPLGHGYTF.

The chain is built from TRBV11-2 and TRBJ1-6, with a weak D call TRBD1 (5 bases). The V end lost 2 bases, the J end lost 11 bases, and 16 bases lay between the germline ends. The CDR3 totals 15 residues. Per germline, CDR1 SGHAT and CDR2 FQNNGV. The DNA for the CDR3 is TGTGCCAGCAGCTTAAGGCCCAGGGAAGATACACCCCTCCACTTT. It is translated as CASSLRPREDTPLHF.

The chain recombines TRBV6-1 with TRBJ1-5; D gene uncertain. Trimming left V 2 bases short and J 4 bases short, with 12 bases between. The CDR3 extends over 15 amino acids. Germline lookup yields CDR1 MNHNS and CDR2 SASEGT. The DNA of the CDR3 is TGTGCCAGCAGTGAAATGAGAGGTTTAAATCAGCCCCAGCATTTT. This translates into CASSEMRGLNQPQHF.

The chain has TRBV14 and TRBJ2-5; possibly TRBD1 for D (5 bases). The CDR3 spans 15 residues. Germline V CDR1 and CDR2: SGHDN, FVKESK. With 1 base removed from V and 4 bases from J, the gap between germline ends came to 13 bases. The CDR3 loop is CASSQATGWGETQYF. The CDR3 DNA reads TGTGCCAGCAGCCAAGCAACAGGCTGGGGAGAGACCCAGTACTTC.

J is TRBJ2-5 and V is TRBV5-1; D gene unclear. Germline CDR1 and CDR2: SGHRS and YFSETQ. The V end was cut by 0 bases, the J end by 1 base, with 7 bases between. There are 14 residues in the CDR3. CDR3: CASSLEAGQETQYF. The CDR3 bases are TGCGCCAGCAGCTTGGAGGCAGGCCAAGAGACCCAGTACTTC.

This clone was counted many times. The V gene is TRBV4-1, the J gene TRBJ1-4; TRBD1 matches at 10 bases. The germline V gene has CDR1 MGHRA and CDR2 YSYEKL. J lost 8 bases, V lost 3 bases, and 9 bases had no gene match. The CDR3 has 16 amino acids. CDR3 nucleotide sequence: TGCGCCAGCAGCCACGGGACGGGGACAGGGGACGAAAAACTGTTTTTT. Translated, it gives CASSHGTGTGDEKLFF.

The chain links TRBV2 to TRBJ2-3, with a weak D call TRBD1 (7 bases). CDR3 length: 15 residues. V shed 6 bases and J shed 4 bases, with 17 bases lying between them. Germline V gene data show CDR1 as SNHLY and CDR2 as FYNNEI. The DNA for the CDR3 is TGTGCCAGCAGCTTTCAGGGGGGCGGGCCAGATACGCAGTATTTT. This encodes CASSFQGGGPDTQYF.

This rearrangement joins TRBV4-3 to TRBJ2-3; D remains unclear. The CDR3 is 16 residues long. Trimming cost V 0 bases and J 1 base, with 11 bases left between them. CDR1 is LGHNA, CDR2 YSLEER, per germline. CDR3: CASSQDLAARTDTQYF. DNA for the CDR3: TGCGCCAGCAGCCAAGATCTGGCGGCCCGCACAGATACGCAGTATTTT.

V is TRBV11-2 and J is TRBJ2-7, with 8 bases aligning to TRBD1. The V gene's germline CDR1 is SGHAT and CDR2 FQNNGV. With 5 bases clipped from V and 6 bases from J, the junction kept 18 bases outside the gene matches. This CDR3 contains 17 residues. The CDR3 sequence: CASSLTPMTGVPLEQYF. CDR3 DNA: TGTGCCAGCAGCCTCACCCCAATGACAGGGGTCCCCCTCGAGCAGTACTTC.

In nucleotides, the CDR3 is TGTGCCAGCTCAGCCCCCAGGGGCTACGAGCAGTACTTC. This translates into CASSAPRGYEQYF. The rearrangement joins TRBV2 to TRBJ2-7, with D possibly matching TRBD1 (6 bases). This CDR3 spans 13 amino acids. V was pared by 8 bases and J by 3 bases, with 14 bases between. Germline V gives CDR1 SNHLY, CDR2 FYNNEI.

The rearrangement uses TRBV7-8 and TRBJ1-3; 9 nucleotides match TRBD1. This CDR3 comprises 16 residues. After removal of 5 bases from V and 2 bases from J, the junction contained 7 bases not matched to a gene. The germline gives CDR1 SGHVS, CDR2 FQNEAQ. This CDR3 is CASSLGQGKTGNTIYF. The CDR3 DNA sequence: TGTGCCAGCAGCCTGGGACAGGGAAAAACTGGAAACACCATATATTTT.

The V call is TRBV6-5, the J call TRBJ2-7; 9 bases align to TRBD1. The ends lost 4 bases at V and 5 bases at J; junction bases unmatched: 9. CDR3 size: 15 residues. Germline CDR1 is MNHEY and CDR2 is SVGAGI. In DNA form, the CDR3 reads TGTGCCAGCAGTTCCTGGACAGGGGCAGTCAACGAGCAGTACTTC. Translating gives CASSSWTGAVNEQYF.

The CDR3 spells CASSRPGQGAWGYTF. Written as DNA, the CDR3 is TGTGCCAGCAGTCGACCCGGACAGGGGGCATGGGGCTACACCTTC. This sequence joins TRBV14 and TRBJ1-2; 11 positions match TRBD1. With 6 bases clipped from V and 8 bases from J, the junction kept 11 bases outside the gene matches. The CDR3 is 15 amino acids. In germline, CDR1 is SGHDN, CDR2 FVKESK.

The chain combines TRBV19 with TRBJ2-2; D is possibly TRBD2 (6 bases). The germline gives CDR1 LNHDA, CDR2 SQIVND (reference sequence). This CDR3 region has 16 residues. Trimming removed 4 bases at V and 7 bases at J, with 19 bases between. The CDR3 protein is CASSSGTPTFVGELFF. CDR3 bases: TGTGCCAGTAGTAGTGGGACTCCCACTTTTGTCGGGGAGCTGTTTTTT.

V gene TRBV2 combines with J gene TRBJ2-5, with 15 bases that match TRBD2. The J call may be faulty, since TRBJ2-7 better matches the DNA end. Per the germline V gene, CDR1 is SNHLY and CDR2 is FYNNEI. The CDR3 extends over 15 amino acids. Here the CDR3 DNA reads TGTGCCAGCAGTGGGACTAGCGGGGGGGGAGCCGAGCAGTACTTC. Translated, it gives CASSGTSGGGAEQYF.

This chain connects TRBV19 to TRBJ2-3; 9 bases align to TRBD2. J was trimmed by 2 bases and V by 5 bases; bases with no gene match: 5. This CDR3 contains 15 residues. In germline, CDR1 is LNHDA, CDR2 SQIVND (reference sequence). CDR3 in DNA: TGTGCCAGTAGTCTCTTAGCGGGAGTCACAGATACGCAGTATTTT. Translation: CASSLLAGVTDTQYF.

The genes are TRBV13 and TRBJ2-3; possible D gene TRBD2, 7 bases. V was pared by 3 bases and J by 10 bases, with 14 bases between. CDR3 length equals 13 residues. Germline values: CDR1 PRHDT, CDR2 FYEKMQ (reference sequence). CDR3 DNA sequence: TGTGCCAGCAGCTTGAACGGGGGGCTCGCGCAGTATTTT. This gives the protein CASSLNGGLAQYF.

This chain joins TRBV11-2 and TRBJ2-7; 7 bases agree with TRBD1. Germline loops: CDR1 SGHAT, CDR2 FQNNGV. This CDR3 region has 15 residues. V lost 5 bases, J lost 1 base, and 8 bases stayed unmatched. The CDR3, as DNA: TGTGCCAGCAGCCGCCCCCGGGACAGATCCTACGAGCAGTACTTC. Protein: CASSRPRDRSYEQYF.

V and J are TRBV14 and TRBJ1-3, with 10 positions matching TRBD1. CDR1 and CDR2 from the germline V gene are SGHDN and FVKESK. Germline trimming cut 3 bases from V and 4 bases from J; bases unmatched to any gene: 6. The CDR3 covers 16 residues. DNA for the CDR3: TGTGCCAGCAGCCAGAGGACAGGGGGGAAAGGAAACACCATATATTTT. It codes for CASSQRTGGKGNTIYF.

The chain has TRBV6-6 and TRBJ1-5; weak D call: TRBD1 (5 bases). The CDR3 is made up of 12 amino acids. V was pared by 7 bases and J by 9 bases, with 13 bases between. The germline V gene has CDR1 MNHNY and CDR2 SVGAGI (reference sequence). CDR3 residues: CASTSGLGPQHF. CDR3 in DNA: TGTGCCAGCACCTCAGGGTTAGGGCCCCAGCATTTT.

The chain employs TRBV30 and TRBJ2-5; TRBD1 is a possible D gene (5 bases). The end of the DNA aligns better with TRBJ2-7, so the J call may be wrong. The V gene's germline CDR1 is GTSNPN and CDR2 SVGIG (reference sequence). The length of the CDR3 is 13 residues. CDR3 bases: TGTGCCTGGACAGGGAACCCTATCTACGAGCAGTACTTC. As protein: CAWTGNPIYEQYF.

The chain recombines TRBV7-2 with TRBJ2-7; TRBD1 might be the D (6 bases). Between the trimmed V and J ends, which lost 4 bases and 0 bases, there was a span of 13 bases. The CDR3 sequence is 15 residues long. Germline CDR1 reads SGHTA; CDR2 reads FQGNSA. The CDR3 bases are TGTGCCAGCAGCTACGACAGGCATGGCTCCTACGAGCAGTACTTC. This sequence encodes CASSYDRHGSYEQYF.

This clone was observed a handful of times. The J gene is TRBJ1-4, the V gene TRBV14; D possibly corresponds to TRBD1 (5 bases). The germline CDR1 and CDR2 sequences are SGHDN and FVKESK. Trimming removed 0 bases at V and 8 bases at J, with 19 bases between. The CDR3 has 17 residues. In DNA, the CDR3 is TGTGCCAGCAGCCAAGATGCCGCGGGACCCCGGGACGAAAAACTGTTTTTT. Amino acid sequence: CASSQDAAGPRDEKLFF. The full variable domain, completed using reference TRBV14 and TRBJ1-4, is EAGVTQFPSHSVIEKGQTVTLRCDPISGHDNLYWYRRVMGKEIKFLLHFVKESKQDESGMPNNRFLAERTGGTYSTLKVQPAELEDSGVYFCASSQDAAGPRDEKLFFGSGTQLSVL.

The V and J genes are TRBV7-4 and TRBJ1-1; 9 nucleotides line up with TRBD1. Germline V gene data show CDR1 as SGHVT and CDR2 as SQSDAQ. V was clipped by 5 bases and J by 0 bases; unmatched bases: 16. The CDR3 sequence is 19 residues long. The CDR3 protein is CASSLGQGRFVRVNTEAFF. In DNA form, the CDR3 reads TGTGCCAGCAGCCTTGGACAGGGGAGATTCGTTCGGGTGAACACTGAAGCTTTCTTT.

The chain joins TRBV4-1 to TRBJ1-1; D not resolved. Per germline, CDR1 MGHRA and CDR2 YSYEKL. This CDR3 is 17 amino acids long. V was cut by 0 bases and J by 1 base, with 15 bases left in between. CDR3 region: CASSQDKAGYGNTEAFF. The DNA for the CDR3 is TGCGCCAGCAGCCAAGATAAAGCGGGGTATGGGAACACTGAAGCTTTCTTT.